Listed here is a single T cell receptor (beta chain). No cognate antigen has been identified for it. The input lacks base qualities; no much larger clone sits a single base away. The trim is 5 bases for V and 0 bases for J, with a gap of 9 bases between the germline ends. The CDR3 holds 13 amino acids from the cysteine to the phenylalanine. The read is trimmed to its CDR3 DNA, 39 bases read in frame from base 1. CDR1 and CDR2, per the germline V gene, are SQVTM and ANQGSEA. The trial excluded patients who had a history of autoimmune disease or were on systemic immunosuppression. Peripheral blood for TCR sequencing was collected from all dose cohorts at baseline, on cycle 4 day 1, and on cycle 7 day 1. The samples were drawn from a first-in-human, open-label, multicenter phase I dose-escalation trial of ivuxolimab. Adults with locally advanced or metastatic head and neck squamous cell, hepatocellular, melanoma or renal cell carcinoma were enrolled in the trial. Before TCR sequencing, CD4+ and CD8+ T cells were separately sorted from peripheral blood.

This record belongs to a study of OX40 agonist ivuxolimab in advanced cancers. Looking at the study overall: Ivuxolimab was an agonistic, fully human IgG2 monoclonal antibody directed against OX40 (CD134), a costimulatory receptor. Intravenous ivuxolimab was administered to patients every 2 weeks at six dose levels: 0.01, 0.1, 0.3, 1.5, 3 and 10 mg/kg. Of the roughly 54 dose-escalation patients, hepatocellular carcinoma was present in about 19, melanoma in about 15, renal cell carcinoma in 9 and head and neck cancer in 9. A male proportion of around 83% and a mean age of approximately 60 years, ranging from 23 to 79, were recorded for the dose-escalation cohort. Prior anti-PD-1, anti-PD-L1 or anti-CTLA-4 therapy was permitted, and checkpoint inhibitors had been received by about 36% of dose-escalation patients. Partial responses occurred in three dose-escalation patients, of whom one had hepatocellular carcinoma and two had cutaneous melanoma. Peripheral TCRbeta sequencing aimed to test whether ivuxolimab altered TCR sequence diversity and caused clonal T-cell expansion. The paper covers the monotherapy dose-escalation part of the phase I ivuxolimab trial, which included N of about 56 patients.

Genomic DNA was isolated from the sorted cells so that the TCRbeta CDR3 region could be sequenced. TCRbeta CDR3 regions were sequenced using the immunoSEQ Assay. TCRdb mirrors the immuneACCESS table, restricted to in-frame sequences. Some clones are absent from its copies; in checked studies, under half trace to an unresolved V gene, and the reason for the others is unknown. The sample table lists under 20,000 clones, about 90% of them with a count of one. The ten largest clones take up around a third of the sample. Paper-wide results and their limitations: In the 0.1-3.0 mg/kg groups, partial responders were among the patients with the lowest normalized peripheral clonal expansion, particularly in CD8+ T cells. The antigen specificity of the clonally expanded peripheral T cells was not determined. On average, CD8+ T cells showed more expanded clones than CD4+ T cells after ivuxolimab. Low levels of normalized T-cell clonal expansion were also seen in some nonresponding patients. At doses of 0.1 to 3.0 mg/kg, clonal expansion of both CD4+ and CD8+ blood T cells was observed from baseline to week 6.

The rearrangement joined TRBV29-1 to TRBJ2-3; the D gene identity is not certain. The sequencing here drew on CD4+ or CD8+ T cells sorted from blood, taken in a trial of the OX40 agonist ivuxolimab. This clonotype was sampled from an adult with an advanced solid tumor such as melanoma, head and neck, liver or kidney cancer. The DNA sequence is as follows: TGCAGCGTTATAGGGATTAGCACAGATACGCAGTATTTT. Its protein product is CSVIGISTDTQYF.